This T cell receptor beta chain was identified during a study of blood T cell repertoires in COVID-19. Looked up from germline, CDR1 is LNHDA and CDR2 is SQIVND (reference sequence). This CDR3 region has 16 residues. Trimming stripped 4 bases from V and 0 bases from J, with 15 bases between. Assay used: immunoSEQ multiplex PCR; TCRdb lists only in-frame clones, some missing. The sample has 350,000 to 400,000 clones, around 87% seen once. The sequencing input was peripheral blood. The source is a man in his late teens or twenties with active or convalescent COVID-19. The rearrangement links TRBV19 to TRBJ1-1, with a possible D match to TRBD1 (5 bases). For the CDR3, the DNA is TGTGCCAGTAGTAGGGGCCCTAAGGGGATGAACACTGAAGCTTTCTTT. This translates into CASSRGPKGMNTEAFF.